What follows is one TCR beta chain and its context. The data stem from a study of blood T cell repertoires in COVID-19. Study-level background: Researchers got acute and convalescent COVID-19 samples from the United States, Italy and Spain. PBMCs, B-cell-depleted T cells, or T cells were the source of the cDNA or gDNA that made up the material.

The CDR3 consists of 11 residues. Germline V lookup: CDR1 DFQATT, CDR2 SNEGSKA (reference sequence). V was shortened by 7 bases and J by 6 bases, with 10 bases between the two germline ends. In the original analysis: Nucleated cell number was recorded as an estimate derived from reference gene primer amplification. Profiling relied on immunoSEQ multiplex PCR, and the TCRdb table lists in-frame clones only, not all of them. D and trimming were read from the DNA, whereas the V and J calls and clone size are those reported in that table. The table shows some 99,000 clones, with roughly nine tenths occurring only once.

The J gene is TRBJ2-1, the V gene TRBV20-1; no definite D call. Sequencing was carried out using peripheral blood. The TCR originated in a man aged 70 or older with acute or convalescent COVID-19. CDR3 nucleotide sequence: TGCAGTGGGCTCATAATCAATGAGCAGTTCTTC. Translation: CSGLIINEQFF.